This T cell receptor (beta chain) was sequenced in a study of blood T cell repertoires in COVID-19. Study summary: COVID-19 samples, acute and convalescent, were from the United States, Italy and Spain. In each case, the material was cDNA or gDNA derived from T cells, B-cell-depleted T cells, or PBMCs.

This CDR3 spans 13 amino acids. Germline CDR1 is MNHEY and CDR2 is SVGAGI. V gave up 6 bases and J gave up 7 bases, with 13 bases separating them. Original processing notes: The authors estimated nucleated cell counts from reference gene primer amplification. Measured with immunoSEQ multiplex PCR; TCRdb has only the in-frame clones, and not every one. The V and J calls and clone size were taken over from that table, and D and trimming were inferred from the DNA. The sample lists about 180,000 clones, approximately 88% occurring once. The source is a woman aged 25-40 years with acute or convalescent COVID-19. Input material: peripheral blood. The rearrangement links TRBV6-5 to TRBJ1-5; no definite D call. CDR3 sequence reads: CASSLEVGQPQHF. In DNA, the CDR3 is TGTGCCAGCAGCTTAGAGGTTGGACAGCCCCAGCATTTT.